The clone carrying this TCR beta chain was seen a handful of times. Its antigen is not known. Unmatched junction bases numbered 5, after V lost 6 bases and J lost 4 bases. CDR3 length: 13 amino acids. Germline V gene sequence: CDR1 ENHRY, CDR2 SYGVKD. Researchers ran the PCR with 60 Vbeta and 13 Jbeta primers. The table came from immunoSEQ multiplex PCR; TCRdb's copy has only in-frame clones and leaves some out. The sample carries some 180,000 clones, roughly a tenth recorded once. The source of the sample is a study of cytomegalovirus exposure and HLA in healthy donors. Whole-study results and caveats: TCR association rates varied by HLA locus in a later analysis, with DRB1 highest and HLA-C lowest.

Sequenced material: PBMCs. The rearrangement joins TRBV10-3 to TRBJ1-2; TRBD1 matches 7 bases. This clonotype originated in a woman between 25 and 40 years old in good health and CMV-seropositive. The CDR3 loop reads CAIRETGSYGYTF. CDR3 sequence (DNA): TGTGCCATCAGGGAGACAGGGTCCTATGGCTACACCTTC.